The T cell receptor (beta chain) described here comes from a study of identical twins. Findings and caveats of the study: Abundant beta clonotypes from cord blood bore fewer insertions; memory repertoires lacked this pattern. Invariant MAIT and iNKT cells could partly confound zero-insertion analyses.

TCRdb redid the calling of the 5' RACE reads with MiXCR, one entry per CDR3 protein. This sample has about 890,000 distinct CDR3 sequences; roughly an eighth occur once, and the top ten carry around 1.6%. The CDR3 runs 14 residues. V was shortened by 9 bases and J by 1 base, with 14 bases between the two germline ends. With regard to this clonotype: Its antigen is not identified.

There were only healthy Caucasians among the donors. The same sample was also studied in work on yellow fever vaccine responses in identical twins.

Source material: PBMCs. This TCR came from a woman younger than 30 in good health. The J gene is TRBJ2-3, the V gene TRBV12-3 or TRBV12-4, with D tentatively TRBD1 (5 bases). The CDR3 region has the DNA TGTGCCAGTCTTTACAGGCGACGCACAGATACGCAGTATTTT. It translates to CASLYRRRTDTQYF.